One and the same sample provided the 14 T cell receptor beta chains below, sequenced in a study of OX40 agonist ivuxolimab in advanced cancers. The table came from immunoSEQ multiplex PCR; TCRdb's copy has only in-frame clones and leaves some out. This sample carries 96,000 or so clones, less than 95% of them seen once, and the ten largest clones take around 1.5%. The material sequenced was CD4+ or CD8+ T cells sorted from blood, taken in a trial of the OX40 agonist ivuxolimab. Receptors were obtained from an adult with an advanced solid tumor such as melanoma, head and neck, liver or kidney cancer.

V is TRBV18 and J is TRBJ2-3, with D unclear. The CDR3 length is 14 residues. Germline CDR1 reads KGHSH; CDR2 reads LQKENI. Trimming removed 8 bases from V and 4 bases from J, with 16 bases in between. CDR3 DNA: TGTGCCAGCGGCAAAGAATCCAGGTCAGATACGCAGTATTTT. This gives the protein CASGKESRSDTQYF.

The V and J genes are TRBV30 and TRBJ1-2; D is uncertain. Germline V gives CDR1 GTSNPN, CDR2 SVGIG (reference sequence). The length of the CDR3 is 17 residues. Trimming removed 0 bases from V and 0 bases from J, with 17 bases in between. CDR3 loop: CAWSVRNSILTNYGYTF. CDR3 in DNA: TGTGCCTGGAGTGTACGTAACAGCATCCTAACTAACTATGGCTACACCTTC. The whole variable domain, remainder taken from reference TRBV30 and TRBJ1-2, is SQTIHQWPATLVQPVGSPLSLECTVEGTSNPNLYWYRQAAGRGLQLLFYSVGIGQISSEVPQNLSASRPQDRQFILSSKKLLLSDSGFYLCAWSVRNSILTNYGYTFGSGTRLTVV.

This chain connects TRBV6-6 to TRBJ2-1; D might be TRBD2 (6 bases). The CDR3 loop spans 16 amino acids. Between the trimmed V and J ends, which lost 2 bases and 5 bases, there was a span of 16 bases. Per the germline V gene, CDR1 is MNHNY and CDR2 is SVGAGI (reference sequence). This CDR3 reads CASSYGGSGRHNEQFF. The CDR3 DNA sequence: TGTGCCAGCAGTTACGGTGGTAGCGGCAGACACAATGAGCAGTTCTTC.

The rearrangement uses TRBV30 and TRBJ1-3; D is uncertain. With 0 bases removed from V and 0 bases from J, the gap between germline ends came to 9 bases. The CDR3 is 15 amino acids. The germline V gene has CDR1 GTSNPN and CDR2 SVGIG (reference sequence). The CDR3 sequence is CAWSVRRGSGNTIYF. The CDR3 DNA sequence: TGTGCCTGGAGTGTACGACGGGGCTCTGGAAACACCATATATTTT.

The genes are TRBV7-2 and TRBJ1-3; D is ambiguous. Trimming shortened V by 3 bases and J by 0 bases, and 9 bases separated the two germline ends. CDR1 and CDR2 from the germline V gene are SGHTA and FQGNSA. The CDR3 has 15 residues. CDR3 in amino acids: CASSFGLSSGNTIYF. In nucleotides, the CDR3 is TGTGCCAGCAGCTTCGGCCTTAGCTCTGGAAACACCATATATTTT.

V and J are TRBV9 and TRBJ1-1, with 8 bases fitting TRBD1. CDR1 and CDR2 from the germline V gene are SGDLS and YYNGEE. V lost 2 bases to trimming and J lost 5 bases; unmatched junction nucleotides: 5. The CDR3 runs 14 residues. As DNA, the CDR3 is TGTGCCAGCAGCGTTACAGGGGGTATAACTGAAGCTTTCTTT. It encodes CASSVTGGITEAFF.

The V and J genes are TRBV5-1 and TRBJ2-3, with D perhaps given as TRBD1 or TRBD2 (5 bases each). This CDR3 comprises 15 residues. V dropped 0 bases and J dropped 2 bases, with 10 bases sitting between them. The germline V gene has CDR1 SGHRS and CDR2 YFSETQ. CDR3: CASSLGWGNTDTQYF. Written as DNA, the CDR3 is TGCGCCAGCAGCTTGGGATGGGGGAACACAGATACGCAGTATTTT.

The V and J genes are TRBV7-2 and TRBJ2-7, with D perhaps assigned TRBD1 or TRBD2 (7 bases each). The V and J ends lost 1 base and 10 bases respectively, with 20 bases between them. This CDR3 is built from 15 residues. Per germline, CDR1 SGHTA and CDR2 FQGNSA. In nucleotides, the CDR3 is TGTGCCAGCAGCTTAGATGTAGGGGGCGGGGGTATTCAGTACTTC. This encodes CASSLDVGGGGIQYF.

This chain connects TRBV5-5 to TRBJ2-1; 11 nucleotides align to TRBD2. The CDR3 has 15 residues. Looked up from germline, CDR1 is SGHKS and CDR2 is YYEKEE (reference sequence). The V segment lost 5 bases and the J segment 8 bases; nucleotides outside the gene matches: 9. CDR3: CASRLAGGGTDEQFF. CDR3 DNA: TGTGCCAGCAGGCTAGCGGGAGGTGGTACTGATGAGCAGTTCTTC.

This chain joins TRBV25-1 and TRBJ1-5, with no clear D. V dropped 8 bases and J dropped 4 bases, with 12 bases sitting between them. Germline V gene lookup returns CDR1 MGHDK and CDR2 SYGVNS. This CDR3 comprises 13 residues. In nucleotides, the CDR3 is TGTGCCAGCCGCGCCGCGGAGAATCAGCCCCAGCATTTT. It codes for CASRAAENQPQHF.

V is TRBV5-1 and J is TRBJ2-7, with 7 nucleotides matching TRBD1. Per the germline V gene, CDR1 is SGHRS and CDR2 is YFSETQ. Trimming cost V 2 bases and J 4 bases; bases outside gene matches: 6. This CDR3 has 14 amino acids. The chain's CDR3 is CASSFRDRQYEQYF. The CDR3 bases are TGCGCCAGCAGCTTCCGGGACAGACAATACGAGCAGTACTTC.

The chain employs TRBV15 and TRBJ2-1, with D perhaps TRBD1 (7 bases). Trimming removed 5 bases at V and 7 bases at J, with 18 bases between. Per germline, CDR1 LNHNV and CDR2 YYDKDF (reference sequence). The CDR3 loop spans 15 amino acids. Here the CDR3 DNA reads TGTGCCACCAGCGTGGAGGGGGCGCATAATAATGAGCAGTTCTTC. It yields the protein CATSVEGAHNNEQFF.

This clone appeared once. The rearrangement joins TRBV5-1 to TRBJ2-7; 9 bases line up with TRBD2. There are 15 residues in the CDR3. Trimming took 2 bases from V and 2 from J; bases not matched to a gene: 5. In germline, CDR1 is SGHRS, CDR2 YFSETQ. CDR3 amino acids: CASSLGASGTYEQYF. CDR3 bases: TGCGCCAGCAGCTTAGGGGCTAGCGGGACCTACGAGCAGTACTTC.

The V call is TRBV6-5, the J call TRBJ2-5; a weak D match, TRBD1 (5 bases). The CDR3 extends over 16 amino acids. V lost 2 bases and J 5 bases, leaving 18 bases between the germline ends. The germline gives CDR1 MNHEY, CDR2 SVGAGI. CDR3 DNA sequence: TGTGCCAGCAGTTACCAGGGCCTAGGACACTTCGAGACCCAGTACTTC. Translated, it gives CASSYQGLGHFETQYF.